This T cell receptor (beta chain) was sequenced during a study of blood T cells in healthy people across ages. The study's findings and limits: Not knowing donor CMV status may have confounded expanded clonotype changes.

PCR was performed a second time for about 7 to 12 cycles using a sample-barcoded 5' primer and a J-beta primer mix. TCRdb reprocessed the 5' RACE reads via MiXCR and lists one record per CDR3 protein. The data contain 650,000 to 1,000,000 distinct CDR3 sequences, 30% to 45% of them singletons. CDR1 and CDR2 (germline): LGHNA, YNFKEQ. The CDR3 length is 12 residues. Trimming removed 1 base at V and 6 bases at J, with 6 bases between. As regards this clonotype: Its target is not known.

The sequenced sample consisted of blood. The chain recombines TRBV4-2 with TRBJ1-2; D is uncertain. The origin of this receptor is a man between 18 and 35 years old in good health. The CDR3, as DNA: TGTGCCAGCAGCCAAGTCCTGGATGGCTACACCTTC. Translated, it gives CASSQVLDGYTF.